The clone carrying this TCR beta chain was seen a handful of times. The sample comes from a study of response to subunit inactivated influenza vaccine. Each CDR3 protein gets one entry after TCRdb re-called the RT-PCR reads with MiXCR. The table lists 500,000 to 550,000 distinct CDR3 sequences, approximately 22% of them singletons. The same data also went into a second study, on T cells expressing NK-cell markers. That report adds: The authors made TCR beta cDNA libraries by 5'RACE template switching. This switching added a universal primer site and UMIs. With respect to HCMV, seven of the eight sequenced donors were seropositive, and one was seronegative.

The sequencing here drew on CD4+ T cells sorted from PBMCs, taken roughly 12 days after vaccination. This TCR came from a man aged 50 or older who received an inactivated influenza vaccine.

The DNA of the CDR3 is TGTGCCAGCAGCCAACCCCGGGACGGACCCTACAATGAGCAGTTCTTC. It is translated as CASSQPRDGPYNEQFF. This chain joins TRBV4-2 and TRBJ2-1; D might be TRBD1 or TRBD2, each matching 5 bases. The V end was cut by 2 bases, the J end by 2 bases, with 13 bases between. Germline loops: CDR1 LGHNA, CDR2 YNFKEQ. The CDR3 consists of 16 residues.